This T cell receptor beta chain originates from a study of T cell changes during pregnancy in multiple sclerosis. V lost 5 bases to trimming and J lost 0 bases, with 15 bases between them. The CDR3 has 15 amino acids. Germline CDR1 reads SGHDT; CDR2 reads YYEEEE. The table came from immunoSEQ multiplex PCR; TCRdb's copy has only in-frame clones and leaves some out. This table holds approximately 30,000 clones, approximately 92% found once. This TCR derives from a female donor with multiple sclerosis, enrolled in a pregnancy study. The chain couples TRBV5-6 to TRBJ2-7, with a weak D call TRBD2 (6 bases). The sample in question was CD8+ T cells from peripheral blood mononuclear cells, obtained in the second trimester of pregnancy. The CDR3 region has the DNA TGTGCCAGCAGTATGGGACTTTTTCCCTCCTACGAGCAGTACTTC. Encoded protein: CASSMGLFPSYEQYF.